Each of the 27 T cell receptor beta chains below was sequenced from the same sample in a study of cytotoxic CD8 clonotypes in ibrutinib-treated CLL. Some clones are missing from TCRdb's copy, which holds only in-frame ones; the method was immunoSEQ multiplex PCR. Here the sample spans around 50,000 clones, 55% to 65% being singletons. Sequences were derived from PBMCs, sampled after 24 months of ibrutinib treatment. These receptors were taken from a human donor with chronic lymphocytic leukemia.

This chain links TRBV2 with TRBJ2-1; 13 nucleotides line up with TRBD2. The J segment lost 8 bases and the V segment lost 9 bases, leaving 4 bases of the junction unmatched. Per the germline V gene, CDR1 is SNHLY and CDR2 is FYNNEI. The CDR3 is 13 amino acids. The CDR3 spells CARGLAGSDEQFF. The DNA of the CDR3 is TGTGCCAGGGGACTAGCGGGATCCGATGAGCAGTTCTTC.

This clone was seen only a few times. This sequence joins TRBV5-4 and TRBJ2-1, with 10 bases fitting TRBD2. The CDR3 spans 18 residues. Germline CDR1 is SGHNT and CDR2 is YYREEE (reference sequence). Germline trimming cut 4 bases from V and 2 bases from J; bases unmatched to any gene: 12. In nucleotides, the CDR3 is TGTGCCAGCAGCCAACTAGGACTAGCGGATACTACCTACAATGAGCAGTTCTTC. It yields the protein CASSQLGLADTTYNEQFF.

The CDR3 sequence is CASSYSRHRQNSPLHF. CDR3 nucleotides: TGTGCCAGCAGTTACAGTCGTCACAGACAGAATTCACCCCTCCACTTT. V and J are TRBV6-5 and TRBJ1-6; D might be TRBD1 (5 bases). CDR3 length equals 16 residues. From germline, CDR1 is MNHEY and CDR2 SVGAGI. The germline V and J ends were trimmed by 2 bases and 7 bases, with 15 bases remaining between them.

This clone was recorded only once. The CDR3 loop reads CASSVEAPEAGQRFYQPQHF. The CDR3 bases are TGTGCCAGCAGCGTAGAAGCCCCGGAGGCGGGACAGCGGTTTTATCAGCCCCAGCATTTT. This chain connects TRBV9 to TRBJ1-5; 7 bases match TRBD1. The CDR3 length is 20 residues. J was trimmed by 5 bases and V by 0 bases; bases with no gene match: 20. Germline V gene sequence: CDR1 SGDLS, CDR2 YYNGEE.

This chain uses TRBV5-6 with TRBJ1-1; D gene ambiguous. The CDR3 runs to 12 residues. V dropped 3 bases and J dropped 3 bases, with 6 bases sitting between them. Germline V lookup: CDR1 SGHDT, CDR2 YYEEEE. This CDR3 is CASSYSDTEAFF. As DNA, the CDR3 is TGTGCCAGCAGCTATTCTGACACTGAAGCTTTCTTT.

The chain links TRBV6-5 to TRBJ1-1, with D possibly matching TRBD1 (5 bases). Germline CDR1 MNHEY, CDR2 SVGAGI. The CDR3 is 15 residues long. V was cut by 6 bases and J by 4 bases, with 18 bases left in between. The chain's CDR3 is CASSLEEVGGTEAFF. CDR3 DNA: TGTGCCAGCAGCTTAGAAGAAGTTGGGGGCACTGAAGCTTTCTTT.

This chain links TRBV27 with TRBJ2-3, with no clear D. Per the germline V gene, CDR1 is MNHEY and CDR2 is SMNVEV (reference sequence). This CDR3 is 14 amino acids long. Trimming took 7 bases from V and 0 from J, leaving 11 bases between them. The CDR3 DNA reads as TGTGCCAGCATTGACCTGAAAAGCACAGATACGCAGTATTTT. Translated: CASIDLKSTDTQYF.

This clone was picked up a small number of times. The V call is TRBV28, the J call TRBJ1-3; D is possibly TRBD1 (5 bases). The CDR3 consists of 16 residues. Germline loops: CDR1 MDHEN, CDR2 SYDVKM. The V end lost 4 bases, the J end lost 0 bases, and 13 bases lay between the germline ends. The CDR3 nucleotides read TGTGCCAGCAGTTCTGCGGGACGTAACTCTGGAAACACCATATATTTT. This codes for CASSSAGRNSGNTIYF. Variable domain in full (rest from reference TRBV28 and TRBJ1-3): DVKVTQSSRYLVKRTGEKVFLECVQDMDHENMFWYRQDPGLGLRLIYFSYDVKMKEKGDIPEGYSVSREKKERFSLILESASTNQTSMYLCASSSAGRNSGNTIYFGEGSWLTVV.

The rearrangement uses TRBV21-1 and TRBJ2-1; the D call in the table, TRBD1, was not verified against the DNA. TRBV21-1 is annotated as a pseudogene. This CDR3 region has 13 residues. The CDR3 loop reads CASSKDLTVFQFF. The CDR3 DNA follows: TGTGCCAGCAGCAAAGATTTGACAGTCTTTCAGTTCTTC.

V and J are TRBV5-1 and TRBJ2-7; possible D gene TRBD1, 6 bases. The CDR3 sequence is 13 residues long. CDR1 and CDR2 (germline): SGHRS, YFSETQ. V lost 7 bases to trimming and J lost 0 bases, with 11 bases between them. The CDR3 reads CASAQGDSYEQYF. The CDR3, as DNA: TGCGCCAGCGCACAGGGAGACTCCTACGAGCAGTACTTC. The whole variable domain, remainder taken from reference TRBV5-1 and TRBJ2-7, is KAGVTQTPRYLIKTRGQQVTLSCSPISGHRSVSWYQQTPGQGLQFLFEYFSETQRNKGNFPGRFSGRQFSNSRSEMNVSTLELGDSALYLCASAQGDSYEQYFGPGTRLTVT.

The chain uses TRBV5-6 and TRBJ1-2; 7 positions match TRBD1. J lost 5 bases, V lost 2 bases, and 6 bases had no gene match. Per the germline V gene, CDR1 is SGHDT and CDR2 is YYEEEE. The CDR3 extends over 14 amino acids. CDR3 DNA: TGTGCCAGCAGCTTCAACAGGGGTTATTATGGCTACACCTTC. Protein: CASSFNRGYYGYTF.

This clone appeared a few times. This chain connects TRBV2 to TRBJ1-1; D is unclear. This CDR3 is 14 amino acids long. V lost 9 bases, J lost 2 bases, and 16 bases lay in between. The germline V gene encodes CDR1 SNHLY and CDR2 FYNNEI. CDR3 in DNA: TGTGCCAGTGCCCCATTTGTGGCAAACACTGAAGCTTTCTTT. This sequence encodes CASAPFVANTEAFF.

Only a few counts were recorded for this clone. The chain's CDR3 is CASSLDAWGSYEQYF. CDR3 nucleotides: TGTGCCAGCAGCTTGGACGCTTGGGGATCCTACGAGCAGTACTTC. The chain joins TRBV5-4 to TRBJ2-7; no clear D gene. The CDR3 totals 15 residues. Germline V gives CDR1 SGHNT, CDR2 YYREEE (reference sequence). The germline V and J ends were trimmed by 0 bases and 1 base, with 11 bases remaining between them. Full variable domain (remainder filled in from reference TRBV5-4 and TRBJ2-7): ETGVTQSPTHLIKTRGQQVTLRCSSQSGHNTVSWYQQALGQGPQFIFQYYREEENGRGNFPPRFSGLQFPNYSSELNVNALELDDSALYLCASSLDAWGSYEQYFGPGTRLTVT.

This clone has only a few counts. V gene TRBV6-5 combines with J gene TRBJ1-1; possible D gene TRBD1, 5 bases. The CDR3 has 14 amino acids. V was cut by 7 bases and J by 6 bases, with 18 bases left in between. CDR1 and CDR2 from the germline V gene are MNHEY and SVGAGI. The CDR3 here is CASTPGLVGSEAFF. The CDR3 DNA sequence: TGTGCCAGCACCCCGGGACTGGTGGGGTCTGAAGCTTTCTTT.

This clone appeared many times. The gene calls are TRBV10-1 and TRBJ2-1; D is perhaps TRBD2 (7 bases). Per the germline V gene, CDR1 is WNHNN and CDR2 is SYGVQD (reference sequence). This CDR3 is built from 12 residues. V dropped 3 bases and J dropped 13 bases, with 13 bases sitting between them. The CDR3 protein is CASSDGRGQQFF. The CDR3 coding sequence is TGCGCCAGCAGTGACGGGCGGGGGCAACAGTTCTTC.

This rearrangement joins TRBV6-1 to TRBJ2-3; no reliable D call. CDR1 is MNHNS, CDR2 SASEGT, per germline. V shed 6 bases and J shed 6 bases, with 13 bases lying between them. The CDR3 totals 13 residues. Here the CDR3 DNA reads TGTGCCAGCAGCGACACTGGTCGGGATACGCAGTATTTT. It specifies CASSDTGRDTQYF.

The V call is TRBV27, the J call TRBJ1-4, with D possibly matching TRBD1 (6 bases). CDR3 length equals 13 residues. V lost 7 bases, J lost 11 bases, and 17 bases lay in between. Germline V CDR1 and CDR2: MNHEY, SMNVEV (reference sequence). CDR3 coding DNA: TGTGCCAGCACCACTGGAGGGGGAGGGAAACTGTTTTTT. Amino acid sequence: CASTTGGGGKLFF. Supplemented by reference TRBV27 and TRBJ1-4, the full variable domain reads EAQVTQNPRYLITVTGKKLTVTCSQNMNHEYMSWYRQDPGLGLRQIYYSMNVEVTDKGDVPEGYKVSRKEKRNFPLILESPSPNQTSLYFCASTTGGGGKLFFGSGTQLSVL.

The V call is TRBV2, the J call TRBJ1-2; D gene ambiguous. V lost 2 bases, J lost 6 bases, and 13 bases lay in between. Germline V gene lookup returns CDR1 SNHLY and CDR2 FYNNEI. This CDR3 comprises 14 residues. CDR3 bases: TGTGCCAGCAGTGAATACAGTTTGGGCGATGGCTACACCTTC. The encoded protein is CASSEYSLGDGYTF.

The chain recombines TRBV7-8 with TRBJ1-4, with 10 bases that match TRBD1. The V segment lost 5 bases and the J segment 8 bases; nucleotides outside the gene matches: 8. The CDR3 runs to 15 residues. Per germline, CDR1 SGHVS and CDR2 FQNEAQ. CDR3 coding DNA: TGTGCCAGCAGCCCCGAGCCGGGACAGGGGGAAAAACTGTTTTTT. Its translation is CASSPEPGQGEKLFF.

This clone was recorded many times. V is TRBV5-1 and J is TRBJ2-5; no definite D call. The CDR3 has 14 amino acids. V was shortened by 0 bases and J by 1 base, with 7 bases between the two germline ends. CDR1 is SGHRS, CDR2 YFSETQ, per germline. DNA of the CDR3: TGCGCCAGCAGCTTGGGCAGCCCCCAAGAGACCCAGTACTTC. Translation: CASSLGSPQETQYF.

The CDR3 sequence is CSCQTGQETQYF. For the CDR3, the DNA is TGCAGCTGTCAGACAGGACAAGAGACCCAGTACTTC. The chain joins TRBV29-1 to TRBJ2-5; TRBD1 is a possible D gene (6 bases). V dropped 8 bases and J dropped 2 bases, with 12 bases sitting between them. CDR1 is SQVTM and CDR2 is ANQGSEA in the germline V gene. The CDR3 length is 12 residues.

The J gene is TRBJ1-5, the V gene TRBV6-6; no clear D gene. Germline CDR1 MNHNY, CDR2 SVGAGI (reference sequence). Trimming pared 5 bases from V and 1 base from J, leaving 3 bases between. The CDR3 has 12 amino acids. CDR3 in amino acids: CASSISNQPQHF. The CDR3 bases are TGTGCCAGCAGTATAAGCAATCAGCCCCAGCATTTT.

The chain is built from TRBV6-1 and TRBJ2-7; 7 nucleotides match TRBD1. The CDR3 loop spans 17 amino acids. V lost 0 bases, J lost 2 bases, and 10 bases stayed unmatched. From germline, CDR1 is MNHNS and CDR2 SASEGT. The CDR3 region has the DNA TGTGCCAGCAGTGAAGCTGCGACAGGGTTGTGGGCCTACGAGCAGTACGTC. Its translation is CASSEAATGLWAYEQYV.

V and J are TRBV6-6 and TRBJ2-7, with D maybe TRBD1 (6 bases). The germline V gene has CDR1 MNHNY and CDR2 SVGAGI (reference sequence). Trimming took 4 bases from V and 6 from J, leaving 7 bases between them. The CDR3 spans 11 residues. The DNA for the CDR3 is TGTGCCAGCAGTTCAGGGGTCGAGCAGTACGTC. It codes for CASSSGVEQYV.

The CDR3 protein is CASRREGYEQYF. The CDR3 DNA reads as TGTGCCAGCCGGAGGGAGGGCTACGAGCAGTACTTC. This rearrangement joins TRBV7-8 to TRBJ2-7, with TRBD2 identical over 7 bases. The V and J ends lost 8 bases and 3 bases, in that order; junction bases with no gene match: 4. This CDR3 contains 12 residues. CDR1 SGHVS and CDR2 FQNEAQ come from the germline V gene.

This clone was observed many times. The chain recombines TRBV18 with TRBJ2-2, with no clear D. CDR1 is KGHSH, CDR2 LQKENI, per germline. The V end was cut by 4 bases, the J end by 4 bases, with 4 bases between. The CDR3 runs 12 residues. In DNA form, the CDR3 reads TGTGCCAGCTCACTTCGCACCGGGGAGCTGTTTTTT. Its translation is CASSLRTGELFF.

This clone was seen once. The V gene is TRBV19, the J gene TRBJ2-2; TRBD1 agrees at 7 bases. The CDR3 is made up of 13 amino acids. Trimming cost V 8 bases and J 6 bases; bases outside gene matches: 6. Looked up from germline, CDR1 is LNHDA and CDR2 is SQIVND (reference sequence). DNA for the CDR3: TGTGCCAGTTGGAACAGGGGTCCCGGGGAGCTGTTTTTT. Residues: CASWNRGPGELFF.